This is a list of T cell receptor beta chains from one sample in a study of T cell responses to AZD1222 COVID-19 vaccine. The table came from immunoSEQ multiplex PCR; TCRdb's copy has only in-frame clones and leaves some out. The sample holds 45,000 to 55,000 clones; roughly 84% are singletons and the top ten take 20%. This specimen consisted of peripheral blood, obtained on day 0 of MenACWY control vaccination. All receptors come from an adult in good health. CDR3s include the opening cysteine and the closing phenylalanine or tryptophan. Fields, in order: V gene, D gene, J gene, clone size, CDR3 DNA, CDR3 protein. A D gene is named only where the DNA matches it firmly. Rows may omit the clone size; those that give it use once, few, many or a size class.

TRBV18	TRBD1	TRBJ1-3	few	TGTGCCAGCTCACAAGACAGGACAGGCCATGGAAACACCATATATTTT	CASSQDRTGHGNTIYF
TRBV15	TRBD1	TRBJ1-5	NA	TGTGCCACCAGCACCGAGACAGGGGGACAGCCCCAGCATTTT	CATSTETGGQPQHF
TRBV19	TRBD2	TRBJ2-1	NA	TGTGCCAGTAGTATTAGCGGGAAGGGCAATGAGCAGTTCTTC	CASSISGKGNEQFF
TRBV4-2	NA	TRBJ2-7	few	TGTGCCAGCAGCCCCTCCCACCGACAGGACGCCTACGAGCAGTACTTC	CASSPSHRQDAYEQYF
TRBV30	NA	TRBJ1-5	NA	TGTGCCTGGAAGTCACCTCTTTCAGGCAATCAGCCCCAGCATTTT	CAWKSPLSGNQPQHF
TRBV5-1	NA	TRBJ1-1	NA	TGCGCCAGCAGCTTGGGGGTAAGGTTGAACACTGAAGCTTTCTTT	CASSLGVRLNTEAFF
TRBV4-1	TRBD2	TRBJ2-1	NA	TGCGCCAGCAGCCAAGATACTAGCGGGAGACCCTACCCACCACGCTCCTACAATGAGCAGTTCTTC	CASSQDTSGRPYPPRSYNEQFF
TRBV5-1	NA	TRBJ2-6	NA	TGCGCCAGCTACCCTGGCTCTGGGGCCAACGTCCTGACTTTC	CASYPGSGANVLTF
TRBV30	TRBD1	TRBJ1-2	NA	TGTGCCACTCAGGGGGGCAGGAGGAACTATGGCTACACCTTC	CATQGGRRNYGYTF
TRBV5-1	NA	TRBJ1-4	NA	TGCGCCAGCAGCACGGGACATTACGTAGGCAATGAAAAACTGTTTTTT	CASSTGHYVGNEKLFF
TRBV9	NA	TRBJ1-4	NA	TGTGCCAGCAGCGACGTAGGGGATCCTAATGAAAAACTGTTTTTT	CASSDVGDPNEKLFF
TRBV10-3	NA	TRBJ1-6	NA	TGTGCCATCAGCCCCGCGGAGGGGAATTCACCCCTCCACTTT	CAISPAEGNSPLHF
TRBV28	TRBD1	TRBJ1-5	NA	TGTGCCAGCACCCAGACAGGGTGGGGTCAGCCCCAGCATTTT	CASTQTGWGQPQHF
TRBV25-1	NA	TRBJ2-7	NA	TGTGCCAGCAGTGGCACGGACGGCCTCTCCTACGAGCAGTACTTC	CASSGTDGLSYEQYF
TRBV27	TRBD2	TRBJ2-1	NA	TGTGCCAGCAGTCCGGGGACTAGCGGGAGGGAGTTCCACAATGAGCAGTTCTTC	CASSPGTSGREFHNEQFF
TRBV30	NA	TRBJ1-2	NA	TGTGCCATCAAGAAACGGCACCCCTTACTCCAGAGGGCTAACTATGGCTACACCTTC	CAIKKRHPLLQRANYGYTF
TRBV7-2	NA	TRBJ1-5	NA	TGTGCCAGCAGCGTCTCGGAGAGGCAGCCCCAGCATTTT	CASSVSERQPQHF
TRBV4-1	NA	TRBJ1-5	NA	TGCGCCAGCAGCCAGGACGAAGGGAATCAGCCCCAGCATTTT	CASSQDEGNQPQHF
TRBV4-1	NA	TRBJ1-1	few	TGCGCCAGCAGCCCCATGGGAGCGGGGTCGAACACTGAAGCTTTCTTT	CASSPMGAGSNTEAFF
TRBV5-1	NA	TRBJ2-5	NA	TGCGCCAGCAGCCGGGGGGCAGGGAAAGAGACCCAGTACTTC	CASSRGAGKETQYF
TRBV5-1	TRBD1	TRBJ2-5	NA	TGCGCCAGCAGCGGTCCCGACAGGGACCAAGAGACCCAGTACTTC	CASSGPDRDQETQYF
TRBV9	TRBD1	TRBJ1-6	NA	TGTGCCAGCAGCGTCAGGGGGGACAATTCACCCCTCCACTTT	CASSVRGDNSPLHF
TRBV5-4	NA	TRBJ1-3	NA	TGTGCCAGCAGCTTGGACAGGACCTCTGGAAACACCATATATTTT	CASSLDRTSGNTIYF
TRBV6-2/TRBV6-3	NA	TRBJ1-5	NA	TGTGCCAGCACCCCAATCGAGAATCAGCCCCAGCATTTT	CASTPIENQPQHF
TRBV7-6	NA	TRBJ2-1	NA	TGTGCCAGCAGCTTAGACACCTACAATGAGCAGTTCTTC	CASSLDTYNEQFF
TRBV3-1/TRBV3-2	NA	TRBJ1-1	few	TGTGCCAGCAGCCAAGGATGGGGAGGGACTGAAGCTTTCTTT	CASSQGWGGTEAFF
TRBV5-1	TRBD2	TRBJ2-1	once	TGCGCCAGCAGCCCCGGGACTAGCGGGGATGAGCAGTTCTTC	CASSPGTSGDEQFF
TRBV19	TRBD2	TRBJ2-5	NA	TGTGCCAGTAGTGCAAGCGGGGGACAAGAGACCCAGTACTTC	CASSASGGQETQYF
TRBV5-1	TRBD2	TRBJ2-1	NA	TGCGCCAGCAGCTCCGGACTAGCGGGAGGGCTTATCAATGAGCAGTTCTTC	CASSSGLAGGLINEQFF
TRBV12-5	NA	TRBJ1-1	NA	TGTGCTAGTGGTTTGCTGGAGGGAAAGGCTGAAGCTTTCTTT	CASGLLEGKAEAFF
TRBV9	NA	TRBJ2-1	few	TGTGCCAGCAGTAGACTGGGAGAGGAGCAGTTCTTC	CASSRLGEEQFF